This TCR beta chain appears in the sequencing data of a study of shared clonotypes between healthy human individuals. Study background: CD4 naive cells filled three plates per donor, CD4 memory three, CD8 naive two and CD8 memory one.

In germline, CDR1 is MNHNY, CDR2 SVGAGI (reference sequence). This CDR3 spans 13 amino acids. V was cut by 8 bases and J by 8 bases, with 16 bases left in between. This table comes from immunoSEQ multiplex PCR, and its TCRdb copy is limited to in-frame clones, with some not included. The sample records roughly 1,500,000 clones, about 98.5% being singletons. This receptor was identified in a man under 40 in good health. What was sequenced was naive CD4+ T cells sorted from blood. The subset: CD45RA+ positively selected. V gene TRBV6-6 combines with J gene TRBJ1-3; D unclear. In DNA form, the CDR3 reads TGTGCCAGCGGACCCCGGTTTGGTGACACCATATATTTT. It codes for CASGPRFGDTIYF.